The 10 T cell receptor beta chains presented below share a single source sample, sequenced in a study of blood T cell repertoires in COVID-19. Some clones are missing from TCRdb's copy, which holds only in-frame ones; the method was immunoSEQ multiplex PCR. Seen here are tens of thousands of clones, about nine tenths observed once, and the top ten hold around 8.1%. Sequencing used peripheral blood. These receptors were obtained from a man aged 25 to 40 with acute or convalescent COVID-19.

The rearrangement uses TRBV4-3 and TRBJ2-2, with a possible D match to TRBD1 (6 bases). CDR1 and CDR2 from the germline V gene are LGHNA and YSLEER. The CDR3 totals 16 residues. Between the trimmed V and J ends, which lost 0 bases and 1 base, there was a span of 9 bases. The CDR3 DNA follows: TGCGCCAGCAGCCAAGATTGGGGACAGAACACCGGGGAGCTGTTTTTT. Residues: CASSQDWGQNTGELFF.

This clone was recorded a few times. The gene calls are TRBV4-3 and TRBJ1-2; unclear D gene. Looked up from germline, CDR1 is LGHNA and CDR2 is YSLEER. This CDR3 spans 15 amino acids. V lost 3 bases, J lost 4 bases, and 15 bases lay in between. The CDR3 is CASSHHGPATYGYTF. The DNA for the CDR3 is TGCGCCAGCAGCCATCATGGGCCGGCCACCTATGGCTACACCTTC.

The CDR3 spells CASSPGGNTEAFF. In nucleotides, the CDR3 is TGTGCCAGCAGCCCCGGGGGGAACACTGAAGCTTTCTTT. The gene calls are TRBV5-4 and TRBJ1-1; possibly TRBD1 for D (5 bases). The CDR3 runs to 13 residues. Looked up from germline, CDR1 is SGHNT and CDR2 is YYREEE (reference sequence). The germline V and J ends were trimmed by 4 bases and 1 base, with 8 bases remaining between them.

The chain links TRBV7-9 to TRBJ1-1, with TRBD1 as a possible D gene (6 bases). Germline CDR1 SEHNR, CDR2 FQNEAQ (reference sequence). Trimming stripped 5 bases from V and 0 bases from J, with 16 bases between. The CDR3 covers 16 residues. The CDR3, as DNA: TGTGCCAGCAGCACCCATAGGGGGGGGATGAACACTGAAGCTTTCTTT. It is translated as CASSTHRGGMNTEAFF.

The CDR3 region has the DNA TGTGCCAGCAGCGGGGGCGGGAGGCGTGAGCAGTACTTC. Translation: CASSGGGRREQYF. V and J are TRBV3-1 (or the pseudogene TRBV3-2) and TRBJ2-7; 8 bases align to TRBD2. V shed 5 bases, J shed 7 bases, and the junction held 7 bases outside the gene matches. The CDR3 has 13 amino acids. Germline V CDR1 and CDR2: LGHDT, YNNKEL (reference sequence).

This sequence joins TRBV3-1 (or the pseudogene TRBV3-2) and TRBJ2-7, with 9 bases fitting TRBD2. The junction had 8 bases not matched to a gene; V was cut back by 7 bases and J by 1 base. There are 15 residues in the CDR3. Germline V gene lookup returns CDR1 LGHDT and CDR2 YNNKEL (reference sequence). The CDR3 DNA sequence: TGTGCCAGCACGATGGCGGGACTAGCATCCTACGAGCAGTACTTC. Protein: CASTMAGLASYEQYF.

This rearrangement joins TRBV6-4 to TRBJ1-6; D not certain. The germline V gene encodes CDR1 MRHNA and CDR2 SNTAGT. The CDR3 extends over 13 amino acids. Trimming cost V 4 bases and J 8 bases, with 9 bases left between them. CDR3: CASSARYDSPLHF. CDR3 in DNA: TGTGCCAGCAGTGCCCGGTATGATTCACCCCTCCACTTT.

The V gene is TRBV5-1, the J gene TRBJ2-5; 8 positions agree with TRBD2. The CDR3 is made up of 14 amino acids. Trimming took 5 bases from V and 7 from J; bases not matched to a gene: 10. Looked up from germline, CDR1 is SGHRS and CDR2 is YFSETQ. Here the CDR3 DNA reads TGCGCCAGCAGTTCCGGGAGGGGAGAAGCGACCCAGTACTTC. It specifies CASSSGRGEATQYF.

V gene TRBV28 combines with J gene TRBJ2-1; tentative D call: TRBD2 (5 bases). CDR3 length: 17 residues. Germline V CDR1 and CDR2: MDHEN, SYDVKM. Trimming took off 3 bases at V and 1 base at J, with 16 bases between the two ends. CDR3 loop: CASSFGFGVLSYNEQFF. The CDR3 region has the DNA TGTGCCAGCAGTTTTGGTTTCGGGGTTCTGTCCTACAATGAGCAGTTCTTC.

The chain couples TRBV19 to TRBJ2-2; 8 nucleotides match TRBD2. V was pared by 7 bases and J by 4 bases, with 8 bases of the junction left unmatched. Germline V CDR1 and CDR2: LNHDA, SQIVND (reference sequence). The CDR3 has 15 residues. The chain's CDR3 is CASTWSGSPTGELFF. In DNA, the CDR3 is TGTGCCAGTACCTGGAGCGGGAGCCCCACCGGGGAGCTGTTTTTT.